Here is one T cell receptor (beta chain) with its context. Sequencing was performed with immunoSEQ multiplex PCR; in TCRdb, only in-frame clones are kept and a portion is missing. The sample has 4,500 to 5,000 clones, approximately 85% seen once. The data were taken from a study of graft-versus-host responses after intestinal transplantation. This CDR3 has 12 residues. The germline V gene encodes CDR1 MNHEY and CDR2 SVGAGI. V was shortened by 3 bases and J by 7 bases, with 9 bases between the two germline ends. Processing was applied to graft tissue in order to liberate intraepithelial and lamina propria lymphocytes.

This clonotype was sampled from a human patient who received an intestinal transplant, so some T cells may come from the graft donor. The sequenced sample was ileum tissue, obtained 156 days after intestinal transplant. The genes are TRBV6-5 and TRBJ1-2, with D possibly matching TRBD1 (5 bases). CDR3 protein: CASSYWGGGYTF. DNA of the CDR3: TGTGCCAGCAGTTATTGGGGGGGTGGCTACACCTTC.